This T cell receptor beta chain was retrieved from a study of T cells in Graves' hyperthyroidism and ophthalmopathy. There are a few counts of this clonotype. The target antigen is unknown. This CDR3 is built from 12 residues. Germline CDR1 DFQATT, CDR2 SNEGSKA (reference sequence). The V end was cut by 5 bases, the J end by 2 bases, with 9 bases between. Study results and limitations: Also found in blood were most expanded thyroid clonotypes above 0.001.

From RNA transcripts, TCR beta CDR3 regions were amplified. A first-round RT-PCR of the TCR CDR3 used the HTBI primer set. MiXCR, run by TCRdb on the multiplex PCR reads, gives a single entry per CDR3 protein. The data contain about 840,000 distinct CDR3 sequences, roughly 40% of them singletons. The chain employs TRBV20-1 and TRBJ2-5; no clear D. The sequence was collected from a man between 18 and 29 years old with Graves' hyperthyroidism. Sequences were obtained from blood. CDR3 sequence: CSAGWGQETQYF. The CDR3 nucleotides read TGCAGTGCTGGGTGGGGTCAAGAGACCCAGTACTTC.